This T cell receptor (beta chain) appears in the sequencing data of a study of shared clonotypes between healthy human individuals. In the study overall: A donor's plate count was three for CD4 naive and three for CD4 memory; CD8 naive had two and CD8 memory one. General study points: Clonotype sharing across a few donors was observed for around 4.5% of naive CD4 clonotypes. The study sampled only blood, and tissue repertoires likely differ.

Germline CDR1 and CDR2: SGHVS and FNYEAQ. The CDR3 runs 17 residues. The V segment lost 5 bases and the J segment 0 bases; nucleotides outside the gene matches: 11. Clones were read by immunoSEQ multiplex PCR, and TCRdb kept only the in-frame ones, dropping some. In the table there are about 990,000 clones, more than 75% of which are singletons. The table lists this clone with a count of one. Its specificity is unknown. Sequencing input: memory CD4+ T cells from PBMCs. Subset noted: CD45RA-negative fraction. This TCR came from a young man in good health. Some clones in this sample may be carry-over from other donors' samples. The rearrangement links TRBV7-6 to TRBJ2-5; 8 nucleotides match TRBD1. CDR3 residues: CASSPRTGKGYQETQYF. The CDR3 region has the DNA TGTGCCAGCAGCCCCAGGACAGGGAAGGGGTACCAAGAGACCCAGTACTTC.